This T cell receptor beta chain originates from a study of patients and donors after allogeneic stem cell transplantation. TCRdb ran MiXCR on the RT-PCR reads and lists one entry per CDR3 protein. The sample contains about 410,000 distinct CDR3 sequences, around 16% of which appear only once. At least ten counts were recorded for this clonotype. Germline CDR1 reads SGHAT; CDR2 reads FQNNGV. This CDR3 has 17 residues. Trimming at V came to 5 bases and at J to 3 bases, leaving 9 bases not matched to a gene. This TCR was sampled from a human donor who was either an allogeneic HSCT recipient or a stem cell or donor lymphocyte infusion donor (not recorded which). It is not recorded whose cells these are; they may come from a transplant donor. This chain uses TRBV11-2 with TRBJ2-2; TRBD2 matches at 10 bases. Sample: blood, either unsorted or a sorted T cell fraction (not recorded which). The CDR3 bases are TGTGCCAGCAGCCCGAAGGATCTAGCGGGGGACACCGGGGAGCTGTTTTTT. The encoded protein is CASSPKDLAGDTGELFF. Drawing the rest from reference TRBV11-2 and TRBJ2-2, the complete variable domain is EAGVAQSPRYKIIEKRQSVAFWCNPISGHATLYWYQQILGQGPKLLIQFQNNGVVDDSQLPKDRFSAERLKGVDSTLKIQPAKLEDSAVYLCASSPKDLAGDTGELFFGEGSRLTVL.